What follows are 28 T cell receptor beta chains derived from one specimen sequenced in a study of molecular identifiers for immune sequencing clone quantification. MiXCR was run by TCRdb on the PCR reads, yielding one entry per CDR3 protein. Of approximately 550,000 distinct CDR3 sequences in the sample, around 23% were seen once. The sample comprised naive CD8+ T cells from blood, with Jurkat cell RNA spiked in. Stated subset: FACS-sorted CD8+CD4-CCR7+CD45RA+ naive T cells. Receptors originate from a human donor in good health. Some libraries in this study had Jurkat cell RNA spiked in.

This clonotype was counted only a few times. This chain joins TRBV6-1 and TRBJ2-7; no definite D call. The CDR3 runs to 15 residues. Germline values: CDR1 MNHNS, CDR2 SASEGT. Trimming shortened V by 0 bases and J by 0 bases, and 9 bases separated the two germline ends. The CDR3 reads CASSEADLTSYEQYF. Here the CDR3 DNA reads TGTGCCAGCAGTGAAGCGGATCTCACCTCCTACGAGCAGTACTTC.

This clonotype was recorded a few times. Here the CDR3 DNA reads TGTGCCAGCAGTGCCCAAGGGGGACTAGGCCTATCCTACGAGCAGTACTTC. Translation gives CASSAQGGLGLSYEQYF. The chain carries TRBV6-1 and TRBJ2-7; TRBD2 agrees at 8 bases. The CDR3 length is 17 residues. Germline CDR1 reads MNHNS; CDR2 reads SASEGT. V trimming: 4 bases; J trimming: 1 base; junction bases outside the gene matches: 12.

This clonotype occurred once. A much larger clone differs by one base, so this may be a read error. The chain links TRBV12-3 or TRBV12-4 to TRBJ1-3; no reliable D call. CDR3 length equals 13 residues. CDR3 DNA sequence: TGTGCCAGCATCGCCGGACCTGGAGACACCATATATTTT. It translates to CASIAGPGDTIYF.

Many counts were recorded for this clonotype. The rearrangement joins TRBV6-4 to TRBJ2-2; D is undetermined. Per germline, CDR1 MRHNA and CDR2 SNTAGT. This CDR3 comprises 13 residues. Between the trimmed V and J ends, which lost 7 bases and 3 bases, there was a span of 9 bases. CDR3 nucleotides: TGTGCCAGCACTCAGAAGGACACCGGGGAGCTGTTTTTT. Protein product: CASTQKDTGELFF.

This clonotype was picked up many times. V gene TRBV6-5 combines with J gene TRBJ1-1, with D perhaps matching TRBD1 (5 bases). V was cut by 6 bases and J by 4 bases, with 12 bases left in between. The V gene's germline CDR1 is MNHEY and CDR2 SVGAGI. The CDR3 totals 13 residues. For the CDR3, the DNA is TGTGCCAGCAGAATGGGGGAAGGCACTGAAGCTTTCTTT. Translated, it gives CASRMGEGTEAFF.

This clonotype was observed at least ten times. The V and J genes are TRBV4-3 and TRBJ1-1, with unresolved D. Germline CDR1 LGHNA, CDR2 YSLEER. There are 13 residues in the CDR3. The germline V and J ends were trimmed by 1 base and 6 bases, with 9 bases remaining between them. CDR3 region: CASSQAVHAEAFF. Here the CDR3 DNA reads TGCGCCAGCAGCCAAGCCGTACACGCTGAAGCTTTCTTT.

As concerns this clonotype: A much larger clone is a single base away; this may be a read error. V and J are TRBV24-1 and TRBJ2-1; D gene ambiguous. Germline CDR1 KGHDR, CDR2 SFDVKD. CDR3 length: 15 amino acids. For the CDR3, the DNA is TGTACCACCAGCGTAGGGCAAAGCTCCTACAATGAGCAGTTCTTC. Amino acid sequence: CTTSVGQSSYNEQFF.

This clonotype was detected many times. The CDR3 nucleotides are TGTGCCAGCAGTTTAGGGACCTATACAGATACGCAGTATTTT. Protein sequence: CASSLGTYTDTQYF. This chain uses TRBV5-6 with TRBJ2-3; D might be TRBD1 or TRBD2, each matching 5 bases. The germline CDR1 and CDR2 sequences are SGHDT and YYEEEE. Trimming stripped 5 bases from V and 3 bases from J, with 13 bases between. The CDR3 runs to 14 residues.

Remarks on this clonotype: A much larger clone differs from this one at a single base, so this may be a read error. The rearrangement uses TRBV6-5 and TRBJ2-3; 9 positions match TRBD2. The CDR3 spans 16 residues. From germline, CDR1 is MNHEY and CDR2 SVGAGI. This chain's CDR3 is CASSYLAGGSTDAQYF. CDR3 in DNA: TGTGCCAGCAGTTACTTGGCGGGGGGGAGCACAGATGCGCAGTATTTT.

Only a few counts were recorded for this clonotype. The chain links TRBV20-1 to TRBJ2-7, with D uncertain. Trimming left V 7 bases short and J 3 bases short, with 10 bases between. The germline V gene has CDR1 DFQATT and CDR2 SNEGSKA (reference sequence). The CDR3 runs to 11 residues. The DNA for the CDR3 is TGCAGTGGCTTGTCGGTCTACGAGCAGTACTTC. It is translated as CSGLSVYEQYF.

Many counts were recorded for this clonotype. The chain combines TRBV5-1 with TRBJ1-1; tentative D call: TRBD1 (5 bases). The germline V gene has CDR1 SGHRS and CDR2 YFSETQ. V shed 7 bases and J shed 2 bases, with 12 bases lying between them. The CDR3 covers 13 residues. Here the CDR3 reads CASRRGLNTEAFF. As DNA, the CDR3 is TGCGCCAGCCGAAGGGGACTTAACACTGAAGCTTTCTTT.

This clonotype was counted many times. The chain is built from TRBV27 and TRBJ2-2; D gene ambiguous. This CDR3 contains 11 residues. In germline, CDR1 is MNHEY, CDR2 SMNVEV (reference sequence). V was clipped by 6 bases and J by 5 bases, with 4 bases between them. CDR3 residues: CASRTTGELFF. The CDR3 nucleotides read TGTGCCAGCAGGACAACCGGGGAGCTGTTTTTT.

The rearrangement links TRBV27 to TRBJ1-2; 11 bases fit TRBD1. After removal of 8 bases from V and 6 bases from J, the junction contained 8 bases not matched to a gene. Germline lookup yields CDR1 MNHEY and CDR2 SMNVEV (reference sequence). This CDR3 contains 14 residues. The CDR3: CASCPQDRGHGYTF. CDR3 bases: TGTGCCAGCTGTCCCCAGGACAGGGGGCATGGCTACACCTTC.

This clonotype was seen many times. V gene TRBV9 combines with J gene TRBJ2-3; 8 nucleotides align to TRBD1. V shed 6 bases and J 2 bases; nucleotides not matched to a gene: 11. The CDR3 loop spans 16 amino acids. The germline V gene encodes CDR1 SGDLS and CDR2 YYNGEE. As DNA, the CDR3 is TGTGCCAGCACCATCGGGGACAGGATTTCCACAGATACGCAGTATTTT. It yields the protein CASTIGDRISTDTQYF. The whole variable domain, filled in from reference TRBV9 and TRBJ2-3, reads DSGVTQTPKHLITATGQRVTLRCSPRSGDLSVYWYQQSLDQGLQFLIQYYNGEERAKGNILERFSAQQFPDLHSELNLSSLELGDSALYFCASTIGDRISTDTQYFGPGTRLTVL.

This clonotype appeared many times. The chain employs TRBV29-1 and TRBJ2-1; D uncertain. The CDR3 has 12 residues. V was cut by 3 bases and J by 6 bases, with 9 bases left in between. Germline-derived CDR1 and CDR2 are SQVTM and ANQGSEA. The CDR3 spells CSVESVVNEQFF. The CDR3 bases are TGCAGCGTTGAGAGTGTAGTCAATGAGCAGTTCTTC.

Turning to this clonotype: One base away lies a much larger clone, so this may be a sequencing read error. J is TRBJ2-1 and V is TRBV11-2, with D hard to call. CDR3 length: 15 residues. The V gene's germline CDR1 is SGHAT and CDR2 FQNNGV. Between the trimmed V and J ends, which lost 8 bases and 2 bases, there was a span of 16 bases. The CDR3 sequence: CASRLTRSPYNEQFF. CDR3 sequence (DNA): TGTGCCAGCCGCCTGACCCGTAGCCCCTACAATGAGCAGTTCTTC.

As concerns this clonotype: Given a much more abundant clone one base away, this may be a read error. This chain connects TRBV12-3 or TRBV12-4 to TRBJ2-2; no definite D call. This CDR3 has 12 residues. The V gene lost 1 base and the J gene lost 7 bases, with 4 bases spanning the gap. CDR3 loop: CASSLEVGELFF. CDR3 coding DNA: TGTGCCAGCAGTTTAGAAGTCGGGGAGCTGTTTTTT.

This clonotype occurred a few times. The V and J genes are TRBV19 and TRBJ2-3, with D perhaps TRBD2 (7 bases). The length of the CDR3 is 13 residues. The germline V and J ends were trimmed by 9 bases and 5 bases, with 15 bases remaining between them. Germline V CDR1 and CDR2: LNHDA, SQIVND (reference sequence). The CDR3 loop is CASPRGTKDTQYF. CDR3 sequence (DNA): TGTGCCAGCCCAAGGGGGACTAAAGATACGCAGTATTTT.

This clonotype came up many times. The genes are TRBV13 and TRBJ2-7; 7 bases match TRBD1. This CDR3 region has 14 residues. Germline loops: CDR1 PRHDT, CDR2 FYEKMQ (reference sequence). Germline trimming cut 1 base from V and 5 bases from J; bases unmatched to any gene: 5. CDR3 loop: CASSLAGGMDEQYF. CDR3 bases: TGTGCCAGCAGCTTAGCAGGGGGAATGGACGAGCAGTACTTC.

The sample holds many counts of this clonotype. The chain recombines TRBV6-5 with TRBJ1-4, with D possibly TRBD1 on 6 matching bases. The CDR3 loop spans 16 amino acids. Germline V gene sequence: CDR1 MNHEY, CDR2 SVGAGI. V gave up 6 bases and J gave up 4 bases, with 18 bases separating them. CDR3 loop: CASSLYSTGLNEKLFF. In nucleotides, the CDR3 is TGTGCCAGCAGCCTTTACTCGACAGGCCTTAATGAAAAACTGTTTTTT.

Regarding this clonotype: It may be a read error: a sequence one base away is much more abundant. The J gene is TRBJ1-4, the V gene TRBV4-1; D gene uncertain. This CDR3 has 15 amino acids. The V and J ends lost 7 bases and 0 bases respectively, with 12 bases between them. Germline V gene sequence: CDR1 MGHRA, CDR2 YSYEKL. CDR3 sequence reads: CASTRRRTTNEKLFF. In DNA, the CDR3 is TGCGCCAGCACCCGAAGGAGAACAACTAATGAAAAACTGTTTTTT.

This clonotype has a count of ten or more. The chain recombines TRBV7-2 with TRBJ2-7; no clear D. Per the germline V gene, CDR1 is SGHTA and CDR2 is FQGNSA. V was pared by 4 bases and J by 3 bases, with 10 bases between. The CDR3 contains 13 residues. The CDR3 bases are TGTGCCAGCAGCTCGGCTGGAAGCTACGAGCAGTACTTC. Residues: CASSSAGSYEQYF.

The rearrangement links TRBV6-5 to TRBJ2-1; D remains unclear. The CDR3 loop spans 16 amino acids. Germline CDR1 reads MNHEY; CDR2 reads SVGAGI. V was trimmed by 0 bases and J by 0 bases, leaving 9 bases between them. The CDR3 reads CASSYSLTSSYNEQFF. In DNA form, the CDR3 reads TGTGCCAGCAGTTACTCGTTGACAAGCTCCTACAATGAGCAGTTCTTC.

This clonotype has only a few counts. The chain has TRBV4-3 and TRBJ2-1; no clear D gene. This CDR3 is built from 14 residues. Germline assignment: CDR1 LGHNA and CDR2 YSLEER. The V end lost 2 bases, the J end lost 8 bases, and 13 bases lay between the germline ends. The CDR3 sequence is CASSQSRAAYEQFF. The CDR3, as DNA: TGCGCCAGCAGCCAATCCCGGGCCGCCTATGAGCAGTTCTTC.

This chain connects TRBV30 to TRBJ2-1; possibly TRBD2 for D (5 bases). The germline V and J ends were trimmed by 0 bases and 0 bases, with 9 bases remaining between them. Germline CDR1 GTSNPN, CDR2 SVGIG (reference sequence). There are 15 residues in the CDR3. The CDR3 DNA reads TGTGCCTGGAGTGTAGAGCGGAACTCCTACAATGAGCAGTTCTTC. Its translation: CAWSVERNSYNEQFF.

This clonotype was observed a few times. This chain uses TRBV27 with TRBJ2-7; D possibly matches TRBD1 or TRBD2 (6 bases each). Germline V gene sequence: CDR1 MNHEY, CDR2 SMNVEV (reference sequence). CDR3 length: 15 residues. With 2 bases removed from V and 2 bases from J, the gap between germline ends came to 13 bases. This CDR3 is CASSLRGARTYEQYF. CDR3 coding DNA: TGTGCCAGCAGTTTAAGGGGGGCCAGAACCTACGAGCAGTACTTC.

The chain combines TRBV4-2 with TRBJ1-2; D may be TRBD1 (5 bases). Germline V CDR1 and CDR2: LGHNA, YNFKEQ. Trimming took off 3 bases at V and 7 bases at J, with 21 bases between the two ends. The CDR3 length is 16 residues. DNA for the CDR3: TGTGCCAGCAGCCATGAGGCGGGGGACCCGGCCTCTGGCTACACCTTC. Its protein is CASSHEAGDPASGYTF.

The chain recombines TRBV20-1 with TRBJ2-7; 9 positions match TRBD1. The CDR3 length is 15 residues. After removal of 0 bases from V and 7 bases from J, the junction contained 10 bases not matched to a gene. Germline assignment: CDR1 DFQATT and CDR2 SNEGSKA (reference sequence). CDR3 nucleotide sequence: TGCAGTGCTAGAGACAGGACAGGGGTTTACTGGGAGCAGTACTTC. Amino acids: CSARDRTGVYWEQYF.